The 5 T cell receptor beta chains given below trace back to one sample, sequenced in a study of cytomegalovirus exposure and HLA in healthy donors. PCR used 60 Vbeta primers and 13 Jbeta primers. Some clones are missing from TCRdb's copy, which holds only in-frame ones; the method was immunoSEQ multiplex PCR. Among about 200,000 clones listed, 65% to 85% were seen once. The sequencing sample was made of PBMCs. All receptors come from a man between 18 and 29 years old in good health and CMV-seronegative.

The rearrangement joins TRBV7-9 to TRBJ2-5; 7 bases are shared with TRBD1. There are 15 residues in the CDR3. V gave up 1 base and J gave up 5 bases; unmatched junction bases: 7. The germline V gene has CDR1 SEHNR and CDR2 FQNEAQ (reference sequence). CDR3 DNA sequence: TGTGCCAGCAGCTTAGGTACAGGGGTTTGGGAGACCCAGTACTTC. This sequence encodes CASSLGTGVWETQYF.

V usage is TRBV9 and J usage is TRBJ1-1, with D perhaps TRBD1 (5 bases). V lost 2 bases and J 4 bases, leaving 15 bases between the germline ends. The CDR3 totals 15 residues. In germline, CDR1 is SGDLS, CDR2 YYNGEE. CDR3 residues: CASSVRPGVGTEAFF. The CDR3 DNA reads TGTGCCAGCAGCGTTCGCCCGGGGGTGGGCACTGAAGCTTTCTTT.

This clone was seen a single time. The CDR3 DNA is TGCGCCAGCAGCCAAGACGACAGCTCCACGGGTTCACCCCTCCACTTT. It codes for CASSQDDSSTGSPLHF. The chain is built from TRBV5-1 and TRBJ1-6; D possibly corresponds to TRBD1 (5 bases). The CDR3 consists of 16 residues. Trimming took off 4 bases at V and 9 bases at J, with 20 bases between the two ends. CDR1 and CDR2 (germline): SGHRS, YFSETQ. Full variable domain (missing parts from reference TRBV5-1 and TRBJ1-6): KAGVTQTPRYLIKTRGQQVTLSCSPISGHRSVSWYQQTPGQGLQFLFEYFSETQRNKGNFPGRFSGRQFSNSRSEMNVSTLELGDSALYLCASSQDDSSTGSPLHFGNGTRLTVT.

This clone was seen a handful of times. One end of the junction does not line up with germline, which may come from a read error. The CDR3 sequence: CASSENRDTEAFF. DNA of the CDR3: TGTGCTAGCAGCGAGAACAGGGACACTGAAGCTTTCTTT. The chain is built from TRBV7-7 and TRBJ1-1, with TRBD1 as a possible D gene (6 bases). Germline V gene lookup returns CDR1 SSHAT and CDR2 FNYEAQ (reference sequence). The CDR3 has 13 residues.

With respect to this clone: At one end, the junction sequence differs from germline, possibly due to a read error. The CDR3 bases are TGTGCCGGCAGAGAGGAAGCAGGGGTAGGGAATCAGCCCCAGCATTTT. Protein product: CAGREEAGVGNQPQHF. The chain has TRBV2 and TRBJ1-5; possible D gene TRBD1, 6 bases. CDR1 SNHLY and CDR2 FYNNEI come from the germline V gene. This CDR3 has 16 amino acids.